This T cell receptor beta chain was profiled in a study of blood T cell repertoires in COVID-19. Background on the study: Samples taken during acute and convalescent COVID-19 were collected in the United States, Italy and Spain. T cells, B-cell-depleted T cells, or PBMCs supplied cDNA or gDNA.

Libraries were prepared by immunoSEQ multiplex PCR; TCRdb keeps only in-frame clonotypes and omits some of them. The sample holds 150,000 to 200,000 clones, roughly 84% seen once. Trimming took 4 bases from V and 2 from J, leaving 11 bases between them. The V gene's germline CDR1 is SNHLY and CDR2 FYNNEI. This CDR3 is 15 amino acids long. The chain joins TRBV2 to TRBJ2-2, with D possibly being TRBD2 (6 bases). This clonotype was obtained from a human donor with acute or convalescent COVID-19. The donor label of this sample is uncertain. Sample: peripheral blood. CDR3 DNA sequence: TGTGCCAGCAGTGCGGCGGGATTTAACACCGGGGAGCTGTTTTTT. Translated: CASSAAGFNTGELFF.